Presented here are 18 T cell receptor beta chains from one specimen sequenced in a study of CD8+CD57+ T cells in acquired aplastic anemia. Researchers used genomic DNA as the template to profile TCR beta VDJ and CDR3. One entry per CDR3 protein results from TCRdb running MiXCR on the reads. The table includes some 210,000 distinct CDR3 sequences, around 60% detected once. Sequenced sample: sorted CD4+, CD8+, or CD8+CD57+ T cells (not recorded which) from PBMCs. The receptors stem from a human donor in good health.

The chain uses TRBV29-1 and TRBJ1-1, with D possibly being TRBD1 (6 bases). V was cut by 5 bases and J by 3 bases, with 16 bases left in between. From germline, CDR1 is SQVTM and CDR2 ANQGSEA. The CDR3 consists of 14 residues. The CDR3 coding sequence is TGCAGCGTTCCTAGGTGGGCAGGGGACACTGAAGCTTTCTTT. Translated, it gives CSVPRWAGDTEAFF.

A few counts support this clonotype. V usage is TRBV12-3 or TRBV12-4 and J usage is TRBJ1-4; 8 positions match TRBD1. V was clipped by 2 bases and J by 5 bases; unmatched bases: 7. The CDR3 loop spans 16 amino acids. CDR3 amino acids: CASSLYLGQENEKLFF. Here the CDR3 DNA reads TGTGCCAGCAGTTTATACCTGGGACAGGAAAATGAAAAACTGTTTTTT.

V is TRBV19 and J is TRBJ1-6, with D maybe TRBD1 (6 bases). The CDR3 is 15 residues long. Germline V CDR1 and CDR2: LNHDA, SQIVND (reference sequence). The V end lost 1 base, the J end lost 5 bases, and 9 bases lay between the germline ends. The CDR3 nucleotides read TGTGCCAGTAGTATAGGGACAGCTAATAATTCACCCCTCCACTTT. This encodes CASSIGTANNSPLHF. Variable domain in full (rest from reference TRBV19 and TRBJ1-6): DGGITQSPKYLFRKEGQNVTLSCEQNLNHDAMYWYRQDPGQGLRLIYYSQIVNDFQKGDIAEGYSVSREKKESFPLTVTSAQKNPTAFYLCASSIGTANNSPLHFGNGTRLTVT.

The chain carries TRBV12-3 or TRBV12-4 and TRBJ1-2, with 8 bases aligning to TRBD1. V shed 6 bases and J 4 bases; nucleotides not matched to a gene: 10. This CDR3 contains 15 residues. CDR3 DNA: TGTGCCAGCAGCCCAACGACAGGGGCCATCTATGGCTACACCTTC. Amino acid sequence: CASSPTTGAIYGYTF.

The gene calls are TRBV15 and TRBJ1-1; tentative D call: TRBD1 (5 bases). Germline CDR1 reads LNHNV; CDR2 reads YYDKDF (reference sequence). Trimming took 0 bases from V and 8 from J, leaving 16 bases between them. This CDR3 spans 15 amino acids. The CDR3 sequence: CATSRDLGRRGEAFF. The CDR3 DNA follows: TGTGCCACCAGCAGAGATTTGGGACGGCGGGGGGAAGCTTTCTTT.

This clonotype was seen a single time. The chain recombines TRBV5-1 with TRBJ1-3; the match to TRBD1 covers 10 bases. V lost 1 base, J lost 1 base, and 5 bases stayed unmatched. Germline V gives CDR1 SGHRS, CDR2 YFSETQ. CDR3 length equals 17 residues. This chain's CDR3 is CASSLKPGQGSGNTIYF. For the CDR3, the DNA is TGCGCCAGCAGCTTGAAGCCGGGACAGGGGTCTGGAAACACCATATATTTT.

Many counts were recorded for this clonotype. V gene TRBV19 combines with J gene TRBJ1-2; D is possibly TRBD1 (6 bases). The CDR3 contains 13 residues. Trimming pared 6 bases from V and 10 bases from J, leaving 18 bases between. The germline gives CDR1 LNHDA, CDR2 SQIVND (reference sequence). CDR3 loop: CASRQAGEGIYTF. In nucleotides, the CDR3 is TGTGCCAGTAGGCAAGCAGGGGAAGGAATCTACACCTTC.

This chain joins TRBV7-2 and TRBJ2-2; D could derive from TRBD1 or TRBD2 (6 bases each). V lost 6 bases and J lost 4, with 12 bases in between. CDR1 and CDR2 from the germline V gene are SGHTA and FQGNSA. The CDR3 spans 14 residues. In nucleotides, the CDR3 is TGTGCCAGCAGGCTTGGGGGGCTCACCGGGGAGCTGTTTTTT. It specifies CASRLGGLTGELFF.

DNA of the CDR3: TGTGCCATCACTCGGGGGGGCTCCTACGAGCAGTACTTC. Its translation is CAITRGGSYEQYF. The chain employs TRBV10-3 and TRBJ2-7; 8 nucleotides match TRBD2. CDR1 is ENHRY, CDR2 SYGVKD, per germline. Unmatched junction bases numbered 2, after V lost 7 bases and J lost 0 bases. The CDR3 length is 13 residues.

On this clonotype: One end of the junction is discordant with germline, which a read error may explain. The gene calls are TRBV7-9 and TRBJ2-7; TRBD1 might be the D (6 bases). CDR1 and CDR2 (germline): SEHNR, FQNEAQ (reference sequence). The CDR3 is made up of 16 amino acids. The DNA of the CDR3 is TGTGCCAGCAGCGTAGCCCCCGGACAGTCAGGCTACGAGCAGTACTTC. Its protein product is CASSVAPGQSGYEQYF.

This clonotype was recorded a few times. V gene TRBV6-2 or TRBV6-3 combines with J gene TRBJ2-3; D is unresolved. The V end was cut by 7 bases, the J end by 2 bases, with 4 bases between. CDR3 length: 11 amino acids. CDR1 and CDR2 (germline): MNHEY, SVGEGT. Here the CDR3 reads CASTNTDTQYF. CDR3 coding DNA: TGTGCCAGCACTAACACAGATACGCAGTATTTT.

This clonotype was detected only once. This sequence joins TRBV2 and TRBJ2-7; maybe TRBD1 (5 bases). Germline CDR1 reads SNHLY; CDR2 reads FYNNEI. V dropped 7 bases and J dropped 0 bases, with 13 bases sitting between them. There are 14 residues in the CDR3. CDR3 amino acids: CASKGRVASYEQYF. The CDR3 DNA is TGTGCCAGCAAGGGGCGAGTGGCCTCCTACGAGCAGTACTTC.

As for this clonotype: Given the absence of the conserved phenylalanine or tryptophan at the CDR3 end, a read error is likely. Because the CDR3's place on the DNA is in doubt, the DNA is left out and the CDR3 is given as listed by TCRdb. Here the CDR3 reads CASSLGWA. The rearrangement links TRBV11-2 to TRBJ2-7; no DNA check was done on the table's D call, TRBD2. CDR1 is SGHAT and CDR2 is FQNNGV in the germline V gene. The CDR3 totals 8 residues, both ends included.

The chain carries TRBV24-1 and TRBJ1-1; D possibly corresponds to TRBD1 (6 bases). Per germline, CDR1 KGHDR and CDR2 SFDVKD. V dropped 4 bases and J dropped 1 base, with 9 bases sitting between them. The CDR3 is made up of 14 amino acids. The chain's CDR3 is CATSDRGSNTEAFF. The DNA of the CDR3 is TGTGCCACCAGTGACAGGGGCTCGAACACTGAAGCTTTCTTT.

This clonotype was detected only a few times. J is TRBJ2-7 and V is TRBV2; unclear D gene. Germline V gene lookup returns CDR1 SNHLY and CDR2 FYNNEI. The CDR3 runs to 12 residues. The V end was cut by 4 bases, the J end by 2 bases, with 6 bases between. The CDR3 DNA reads TGTGCCAGCAGTGTCCTGGCCTACGAGCAGTACTTC. Amino acids: CASSVLAYEQYF.

V is TRBV10-1 and J is TRBJ2-5; 10 nucleotides agree with TRBD2. This CDR3 has 17 amino acids. In germline, CDR1 is WNHNN, CDR2 SYGVQD (reference sequence). Trimming at V came to 0 bases and at J to 4 bases, leaving 8 bases not matched to a gene. This CDR3 reads CASSESRSLAGVETQYF. The CDR3 nucleotides read TGCGCCAGCAGTGAGTCGAGATCCCTAGCGGGAGTAGAGACCCAGTACTTC.

This clonotype was recorded only once. V gene TRBV7-9 combines with J gene TRBJ2-7, with 9 bases identical to TRBD1. Looked up from germline, CDR1 is SEHNR and CDR2 is FQNEAQ (reference sequence). The length of the CDR3 is 14 residues. V lost 5 bases, J lost 7 bases, and 9 bases stayed unmatched. The CDR3 region has the DNA TGTGCCAGCAGCCCCGGGACAGGGCGCGCAGAGCAGTACTTC. This translates into CASSPGTGRAEQYF.

This clonotype was observed at least ten times. The gene calls are TRBV7-9 and TRBJ2-2; D ambiguous. Trimming removed 4 bases at V and 6 bases at J, with 6 bases between. The CDR3 is made up of 12 amino acids. Germline loops: CDR1 SEHNR, CDR2 FQNEAQ (reference sequence). The CDR3 nucleotides read TGTGCCAGCAGCTACGGGCCCGGGGAGCTGTTTTTT. Its translation: CASSYGPGELFF.